This record concerns one T cell receptor (beta chain) sequence. Antigen specificity is unknown. This sample was taken from a study of response to subunit inactivated influenza vaccine. Points from the study as a whole: A suggestion made by the authors is that each seasonal influenza vaccination recruits few new T cells.

TCRdb re-analysed the RT-PCR reads in MiXCR, keeping a single row per CDR3 protein. The repertoire includes around 710,000 distinct CDR3 sequences, around 13% of them detected once, and 6.5% to 8.5% sits in the top ten. The sequence came from a man aged 50-60 years who received an inactivated influenza vaccine. The material was PBMCs from blood, obtained 14 to 15 days before vaccination.

Here the CDR3 DNA reads TGTGCCAGCTCAGGACTAGCGGGAGAGACCCAGTACTTC. The encoded protein is CASSGLAGETQYF. J is TRBJ2-5 and V is TRBV2, with TRBD2 identical over 11 bases. CDR1 SNHLY and CDR2 FYNNEI come from the germline V gene. V shed 8 bases and J 4 bases; nucleotides not matched to a gene: 3. This CDR3 has 13 residues.